This TCR beta chain was profiled in a study of T-cell memory formation after mild COVID-19. Study at large: Clusters were largely donor specific. Findings and caveats of the study: Later expanders leaned toward CD4+, whereas clones contracting from day 15 to 85 were balanced CD4/CD8.

This clonotype was seen only a few times. As yet, its antigen is unknown. CDR1 and CDR2 (germline): SGHDT, YYEEEE. The CDR3 length is 16 residues. V was trimmed by 0 bases and J by 1 base, leaving 8 bases between them. In TCRdb, the 5' RACE reads were re-called with MiXCR into one record per CDR3 protein. The sample lists 540,000 or so distinct CDR3 sequences; around 21% were seen once. Material: PBMCs or a T cell subset sorted from them (not recorded which). J is TRBJ2-6 and V is TRBV5-6; perhaps TRBD1 as D (6 bases). The receptor was derived from an adult woman who had mild COVID-19 (a few samples of this study predate the infection). Cell type and time point are not known. Here the CDR3 DNA reads TGTGCCAGCAGCTTGGGGGGGCTGTCTGGGGCCAACGTCCTGACTTTC. Protein: CASSLGGLSGANVLTF.